These 5 T cell receptor beta chains share one sample of origin, sequenced in a study of T cells in Graves' hyperthyroidism and ophthalmopathy. RNA transcripts provided the source from which TCR beta CDR3 regions were amplified. The HTBI primer set served for first-round RT-PCR of the TCR CDR3. Each CDR3 protein gets one entry after TCRdb re-called the multiplex PCR reads with MiXCR. This table has under 250,000 distinct CDR3 sequences, around 24% appearing once. Material: blood. The receptors come from a woman in her forties with Graves' ophthalmopathy.

On this clonotype itself: The germline gene is not matched at one end of the junction; a read error may be the cause. The genes are TRBV7-7 and TRBJ2-5, with D possibly matching TRBD1 (5 bases). CDR1 SSHAT and CDR2 FNYEAQ come from the germline V gene (reference sequence). This CDR3 is built from 15 residues. The CDR3 loop is CASSLGAIMGETQYF. CDR3 bases: TGTGCTAGCAGCTTAGGGGCCATCATGGGGGAGACCCAGTACTTC. The entire variable domain, with the rest obtained from reference TRBV7-7 and TRBJ2-5, is as follows: GAGVSQSPRYKVTKRGQDVTLRCDPISSHATLYWYQQALGQGPEFLTYFNYEAQPDKSGLPSDRFSAERPEGSISTLTIQRTEQRDSAMYRCASSLGAIMGETQYFGPGTRLLVL.

This clonotype was seen ten or more times. This chain joins TRBV28 and TRBJ1-1; D unclear. Trimming took off 7 bases at V and 0 bases at J, with 9 bases between the two ends. Germline CDR1 MDHEN, CDR2 SYDVKM. The CDR3 length is 13 residues. The CDR3 DNA sequence: TGTGCCAGCAAAATTGGGTTGAACACTGAAGCTTTCTTT. Amino acids: CASKIGLNTEAFF.

This clonotype was counted at least ten times. The rearrangement links TRBV4-1 to TRBJ2-7, with D uncertain. Germline CDR1 reads MGHRA; CDR2 reads YSYEKL. Trimming stripped 3 bases from V and 4 bases from J, with 13 bases between. The CDR3 consists of 14 residues. Here the CDR3 reads CASSQFYRPYEQYF. The CDR3 region has the DNA TGCGCCAGCAGCCAGTTCTATCGACCTTACGAGCAGTACTTC.

This clonotype was observed at least ten times. This sequence joins TRBV28 and TRBJ2-3; maybe TRBD2 (6 bases). Trimming took 6 bases from V and 3 from J, leaving 19 bases between them. This CDR3 has 16 residues. The germline gives CDR1 MDHEN, CDR2 SYDVKM. The DNA of the CDR3 is TGTGCCAGCAGGAGTGCGGGGTCCGCGAGAACAGATACGCAGTATTTT. It encodes CASRSAGSARTDTQYF.

This CDR3 is CAIGPGAQGRRETQYF. The CDR3 DNA follows: TGTGCCATCGGCCCGGGCGCACAGGGGAGGCGTGAGACCCAGTACTTC. The chain links TRBV10-3 to TRBJ2-5, with D tentatively TRBD1 (7 bases). Germline CDR1 reads ENHRY; CDR2 reads SYGVKD. V lost 8 bases, J lost 5 bases, and 24 bases lay in between. The CDR3 is made up of 16 amino acids.